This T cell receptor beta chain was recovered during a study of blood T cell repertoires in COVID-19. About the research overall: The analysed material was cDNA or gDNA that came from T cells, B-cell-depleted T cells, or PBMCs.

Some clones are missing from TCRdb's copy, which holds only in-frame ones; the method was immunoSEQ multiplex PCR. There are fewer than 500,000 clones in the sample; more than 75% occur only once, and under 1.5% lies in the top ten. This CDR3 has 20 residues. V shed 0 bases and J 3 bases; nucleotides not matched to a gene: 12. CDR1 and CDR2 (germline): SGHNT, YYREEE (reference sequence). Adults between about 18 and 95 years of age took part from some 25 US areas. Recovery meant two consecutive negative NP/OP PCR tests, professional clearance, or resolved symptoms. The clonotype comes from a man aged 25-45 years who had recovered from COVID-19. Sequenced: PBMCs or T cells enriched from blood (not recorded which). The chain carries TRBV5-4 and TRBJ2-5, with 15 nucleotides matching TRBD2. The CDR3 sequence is CASSLGGLAGGPGIEETQYF. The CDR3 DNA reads TGTGCCAGCAGCTTGGGAGGACTAGCGGGGGGGCCGGGCATAGAAGAGACCCAGTACTTC.